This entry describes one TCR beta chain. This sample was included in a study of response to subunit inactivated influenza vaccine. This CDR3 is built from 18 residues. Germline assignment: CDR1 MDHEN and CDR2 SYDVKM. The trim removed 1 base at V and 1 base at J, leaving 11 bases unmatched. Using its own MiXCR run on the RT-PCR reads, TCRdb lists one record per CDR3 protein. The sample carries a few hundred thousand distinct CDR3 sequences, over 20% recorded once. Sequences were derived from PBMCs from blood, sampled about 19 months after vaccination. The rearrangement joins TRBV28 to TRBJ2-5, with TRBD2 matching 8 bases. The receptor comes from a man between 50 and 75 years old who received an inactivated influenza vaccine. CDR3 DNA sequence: TGTGCCAGCAGTTTATTTGGGGATAGCGGGGATATCCAAGAGACCCAGTACTTC. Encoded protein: CASSLFGDSGDIQETQYF.